These 8 T cell receptor beta chains were sequenced from one sample in a study of T cells in Graves' hyperthyroidism and ophthalmopathy. TCR beta CDR3 sequences were amplified from RNA transcripts. The HTBI primer set was used in a first-round RT-PCR of the TCR CDR3. TCRdb itself ran the multiplex PCR reads through MiXCR, one entry per CDR3 protein. The sample lists about 360,000 distinct CDR3 sequences; 13% were seen once. The sample comprised blood. The receptors were gathered from a young woman with Graves' hyperthyroidism.

The chain carries TRBV25-1 and TRBJ1-6, with a possible D match to TRBD1 (6 bases). CDR3 length: 12 residues. Germline CDR1 reads MGHDK; CDR2 reads SYGVNS. The V end lost 4 bases, the J end lost 15 bases, and 13 bases lay between the germline ends. The CDR3 region is CASSALGGLLHF. In nucleotides, the CDR3 is TGTGCCAGCAGTGCCCTTGGGGGGCTCCTCCACTTT.

This clonotype was seen repeatedly, ten times or more. The chain couples TRBV10-1 to TRBJ2-7; possibly TRBD1 for D (5 bases). Trimming took off 2 bases at V and 5 bases at J, with 7 bases between the two ends. This CDR3 is 12 amino acids long. CDR1 WNHNN and CDR2 SYGVQD come from the germline V gene (reference sequence). CDR3 loop: CASSEGAHEQYF. As DNA, the CDR3 is TGCGCCAGCAGTGAGGGGGCCCACGAGCAGTACTTC.

This clonotype was detected many times. The rearrangement uses TRBV28 and TRBJ1-5; TRBD1 matches at 7 bases. Trimming cost V 5 bases and J 4 bases; bases outside gene matches: 14. This CDR3 has 17 residues. In germline, CDR1 is MDHEN, CDR2 SYDVKM. Here the CDR3 DNA reads TGTGCCAGCAGTCCCCGAGGTATTCTCAGGGGGAATCAGCCCCAGCATTTT. This gives the protein CASSPRGILRGNQPQHF.

This clonotype was seen at least ten times. The J gene is TRBJ2-5, the V gene TRBV6-1; TRBD2 matches at 8 bases. Germline CDR1 MNHNS, CDR2 SASEGT. This CDR3 has 18 amino acids. V was clipped by 0 bases and J by 0 bases; unmatched bases: 9. CDR3 in amino acids: CASSEAPRASGHQETQYF. In nucleotides, the CDR3 is TGTGCCAGCAGTGAAGCCCCTAGGGCTAGCGGGCACCAAGAGACCCAGTACTTC.

J is TRBJ2-5 and V is TRBV4-1; D ambiguous. With 3 bases removed from V and 4 bases from J, the gap between germline ends came to 24 bases. CDR3 length: 18 amino acids. The germline V gene has CDR1 MGHRA and CDR2 YSYEKL. CDR3 coding DNA: TGCGCCAGCAGCCATCCCACAAGGGCTAGTTTTGACGTAGAGACCCAGTACTTC. Translating gives CASSHPTRASFDVETQYF.

This clonotype was observed at least ten times. The gene calls are TRBV5-6 and TRBJ2-1; unclear D gene. Germline-derived CDR1 and CDR2 are SGHDT and YYEEEE. V lost 7 bases, J lost 2 bases, and 10 bases lay in between. There are 13 residues in the CDR3. As DNA, the CDR3 is TGTGCCAGCGGAGTTTGGGCCTACAATGAGCAGTTCTTC. Protein: CASGVWAYNEQFF.

This chain connects TRBV9 to TRBJ1-5; TRBD1 matches 8 bases. The CDR3 is 15 amino acids. Germline loops: CDR1 SGDLS, CDR2 YYNGEE. V was pared by 4 bases and J by 0 bases, with 3 bases of the junction left unmatched. The CDR3 loop reads CASSRTGSSNQPQHF. CDR3 DNA sequence: TGTGCCAGCAGCCGGACAGGGAGTAGCAATCAGCCCCAGCATTTT. The full variable domain, completed using reference TRBV9 and TRBJ1-5, is DSGVTQTPKHLITATGQRVTLRCSPRSGDLSVYWYQQSLDQGLQFLIQYYNGEERAKGNILERFSAQQFPDLHSELNLSSLELGDSALYFCASSRTGSSNQPQHFGDGTRLSIL.

A remark on this clonotype: A much larger clone differs by one base, so this may be a read error. V is TRBV29-1 and J is TRBJ2-5; D possibly corresponds to TRBD2 (6 bases). The germline V and J ends were trimmed by 4 bases and 5 bases, with 14 bases remaining between them. CDR3 size: 13 residues. Germline CDR1 is SQVTM and CDR2 is ANQGSEA. The CDR3 coding sequence is TGCAGCGTTGGATTACGGGGGTGGGAGACCCAGTACTTC. This encodes CSVGLRGWETQYF.